Listed below are T cell receptor beta chains from one sample, sequenced in a study of cytomegalovirus exposure and HLA in healthy donors. Assay used: immunoSEQ multiplex PCR; TCRdb lists only in-frame clones, some missing. In the table there are roughly 99,000 clones, about 83% of which are singletons. Sequencing was done on a sample of PBMCs. Every receptor here comes from a man in his 60s in good health and CMV-seropositive. The conserved cysteine and the conserved F or W are not part of the CDR3 here.

j_gene: TRBJ2-5; len: 14; v_gene: TRBV5-6; CDR3aa: ASSQGTGAYQETQY
j_gene: TRBJ2-6; len: 12; v_gene: TRBV19; CDR3aa: ASSQQVGANVLT
j_gene: TRBJ2-5; len: 15; v_gene: TRBV7-9; CDR3aa: ASSQPLETGFDETQY
j_gene: TRBJ2-5; len: 12; v_gene: TRBV7-2; CDR3aa: ASSLDRIQETQY
j_gene: TRBJ1-2; len: 16; v_gene: TRBV5-5; CDR3aa: ASSSGKSRAGRDYGYT
j_gene: TRBJ1-1; len: 17; v_gene: TRBV4-3; CDR3aa: ASSPPAGRSPDGNTEAF
j_gene: TRBJ2-4; len: 18; v_gene: TRBV19; CDR3aa: ASSIGGSHTARIAKNIQY
j_gene: TRBJ1-3; len: 14; v_gene: TRBV28; CDR3aa: ASSPSGTGSGNTIY
j_gene: TRBJ1-1; len: 14; v_gene: TRBV27; CDR3aa: ASSLGEGVRNTEAF
j_gene: TRBJ1-2; len: 11; v_gene: TRBV6-5; CDR3aa: ASSRQGLGGYT
j_gene: TRBJ2-7; len: 13; v_gene: TRBV27; CDR3aa: ASSIRQGNSYEQY
j_gene: TRBJ1-5; len: 14; v_gene: TRBV27; CDR3aa: ASSLGTGRSNQPQH
j_gene: TRBJ1-5; len: 15; v_gene: TRBV7-6; CDR3aa: ASSLTTGGLGVQPQH
j_gene: TRBJ2-1; len: 13; v_gene: TRBV2; CDR3aa: ASSPTRAPANEQF
j_gene: TRBJ1-2; len: 11; v_gene: TRBV6-6; CDR3aa: ASSPDRAYGYT
j_gene: TRBJ2-1; len: 12; v_gene: TRBV9; CDR3aa: ASSARTGGLGQF
j_gene: TRBJ1-1; len: 12; v_gene: TRBV5-6; CDR3aa: ASSVKKGRGEAF
j_gene: TRBJ2-7; len: 12; v_gene: TRBV30; CDR3aa: AWSASGGTYEQY
j_gene: TRBJ1-2; len: 13; v_gene: TRBV27; CDR3aa: ASSPRTPRHYGYT
j_gene: TRBJ2-5; len: 12; v_gene: TRBV2; CDR3aa: ASSGSGVQETQY
j_gene: TRBJ2-2; len: 12; v_gene: TRBV19; CDR3aa: ASRTFTLTGELF
j_gene: TRBJ1-4; len: 13; v_gene: TRBV5-6; CDR3aa: ASKKTGVTNEKLF
j_gene: TRBJ1-5; len: 13; v_gene: TRBV18; CDR3aa: ASSPGTGTNQPQH
j_gene: TRBJ1-2; len: 11; v_gene: TRBV2; CDR3aa: ASGGQGPYGYT
j_gene: TRBJ1-1; len: 11; v_gene: TRBV28; CDR3aa: ASSSPRRTEAF
j_gene: TRBJ1-3; len: 12; v_gene: TRBV5-6; CDR3aa: ASSIRGSGNTIY
j_gene: TRBJ2-3; len: 14; v_gene: TRBV14; CDR3aa: ASSRLGRGLTDTQY
j_gene: TRBJ2-2; len: 13; v_gene: TRBV5-1; CDR3aa: ASSRGTSDTGELF
j_gene: TRBJ1-2; len: 10; v_gene: TRBV30; CDR3aa: AWATPGTRYT
j_gene: TRBJ1-4; len: 8; v_gene: TRBV30; CDR3aa: AGGAEKLF
j_gene: TRBJ2-2; len: 14; v_gene: TRBV5-6; CDR3aa: ASSSGPQGNSGELF
j_gene: TRBJ2-7; len: 14; v_gene: TRBV27; CDR3aa: ASRKIQGAGLFEQY
j_gene: TRBJ1-5; len: 15; v_gene: TRBV12-5; CDR3aa: ASGLTLQGYSNQPQH
j_gene: TRBJ2-7; len: 12; v_gene: TRBV12-5; CDR3aa: ASGSGLGRDEQY
j_gene: TRBJ2-1; len: 10; v_gene: TRBV5-1; CDR3aa: ASSFEGAVQF
j_gene: TRBJ1-3; len: 14; v_gene: TRBV7-6; CDR3aa: ASSPGTGIVGNTIY
j_gene: TRBJ1-5; len: 12; v_gene: TRBV19; CDR3aa: ASSIAGGNQPQH
j_gene: TRBJ1-2; len: 17; v_gene: TRBV15; CDR3aa: ATSLGGGAMGGTSYGYT
j_gene: TRBJ2-5; len: 11; v_gene: TRBV6-1; CDR3aa: ASSGRLQETQY
j_gene: TRBJ1-6; len: 13; v_gene: TRBV28; CDR3aa: ASSLRHTYNSPLH
j_gene: TRBJ1-2; len: 16; v_gene: TRBV5-6; CDR3aa: ASSSQTGSNSQDYGYT
j_gene: TRBJ2-1; len: 13; v_gene: TRBV4-3; CDR3aa: ASSQGRVTYNEQF
j_gene: TRBJ1-4; len: 11; v_gene: TRBV30; CDR3aa: ACRRRGNEKLF